One and the same sample provided the 22 T cell receptor beta chains below, sequenced in a study of T cell responses to AZD1222 COVID-19 vaccine. Data came from immunoSEQ multiplex PCR; TCRdb stores just in-frame clones and leaves some out. Among about 120,000 clones listed, 80% to 90% were seen once. The material sequenced was peripheral blood, taken on day 0 of AZD1222 vaccination. These receptors were obtained from an adult in good health.

The chain is built from TRBV4-1 and TRBJ2-2; D gene uncertain. The CDR3 runs 13 residues. Germline V gene data show CDR1 as MGHRA and CDR2 as YSYEKL. V lost 6 bases to trimming and J lost 5 bases, with 10 bases between them. The CDR3 region is CASRQVGTGELFF. For the CDR3, the DNA is TGCGCCAGCAGGCAGGTGGGGACCGGGGAGCTGTTTTTT.

The CDR3 protein is CASSPTGLAGTVYEQYF. The CDR3 DNA follows: TGTGCCAGCAGCCCTACGGGACTAGCGGGGACCGTCTACGAGCAGTACTTC. The V call is TRBV7-9, the J call TRBJ2-7, with 13 bases matching TRBD2. CDR3 size: 17 residues. Germline V CDR1 and CDR2: SEHNR, FQNEAQ (reference sequence). J gave up 3 bases and V 5 bases, and 10 bases lay outside the gene matches.

V and J are TRBV7-9 and TRBJ1-1; 7 positions agree with TRBD1. The CDR3 spans 15 residues. CDR1 and CDR2 from the germline V gene are SEHNR and FQNEAQ (reference sequence). The V and J ends lost 5 bases and 3 bases, in that order; junction bases with no gene match: 9. The CDR3 here is CASSAPGQLYTEAFF. The CDR3 DNA reads TGTGCCAGCAGCGCACCGGGACAGCTATACACTGAAGCTTTCTTT.

There are a few counts of this clone. The rearrangement uses TRBV29-1 and TRBJ2-3, with 14 nucleotides matching TRBD2. J was trimmed by 9 bases and V by 6 bases; bases with no gene match: 2. Germline V gene lookup returns CDR1 SQVTM and CDR2 ANQGSEA. This CDR3 has 12 residues. CDR3 amino acids: CSVGTSGRTQYF. CDR3 DNA sequence: TGCAGCGTGGGGACTAGCGGGAGAACGCAGTATTTT.

The chain combines TRBV9 with TRBJ1-6; the D is unclear. Deletions cut 3 bases from V and 5 bases from J, with 15 bases between. The CDR3 runs 16 residues. Germline V gene data show CDR1 as SGDLS and CDR2 as YYNGEE. Written as DNA, the CDR3 is TGTGCCAGCAGCGCCCCTCCGAGACCCGATAATTCACCCCTCCACTTT. Translating it yields CASSAPPRPDNSPLHF.

This chain uses TRBV19 with TRBJ1-5; 7 bases are a match to TRBD1. The germline CDR1 and CDR2 sequences are LNHDA and SQIVND (reference sequence). CDR3 length: 14 residues. V shed 3 bases, J shed 7 bases, and the junction held 6 bases outside the gene matches. CDR3 region: CASSIGQARQPQHF. The CDR3 nucleotides are TGTGCCAGTAGTATCGGACAGGCGAGACAGCCCCAGCATTTT.

On this clone: At one end, the junction sequence differs from germline, possibly due to a read error. The rearrangement links TRBV3-1 (or the pseudogene TRBV3-2) to TRBJ2-5; 7 nucleotides match TRBD2. From germline, CDR1 is LGHDT and CDR2 YNNKEL (reference sequence). The CDR3 contains 16 residues. The CDR3 region is CASSPSRERGQATQYF. Here the CDR3 DNA reads TGTGCCAGCAGCCCCTCTCGGGAGCGGGGCCAAGCGACCCAGTACTTC.

The rearrangement joins TRBV28 to TRBJ1-2, with D possibly being TRBD1 (6 bases). This CDR3 has 14 amino acids. CDR1 is MDHEN, CDR2 SYDVKM, per germline. V lost 3 bases and J lost 1, with 9 bases in between. The CDR3 protein is CASSLARGNYGYTF. The CDR3 bases are TGTGCCAGCAGTTTGGCCAGGGGTAACTATGGCTACACCTTC.

This clone has just a few counts. The V gene is TRBV27, the J gene TRBJ1-2; the match to TRBD1 covers 9 bases. In germline, CDR1 is MNHEY, CDR2 SMNVEV (reference sequence). V trimming: 4 bases; J trimming: 3 bases; junction bases outside the gene matches: 6. CDR3 length: 15 amino acids. CDR3 bases: TGTGCCAGCAGTTCAAACAGGGGGCAAGACTATGGCTACACCTTC. It yields the protein CASSSNRGQDYGYTF.

V is TRBV11-2 and J is TRBJ2-7, with 7 bases that match TRBD1. In germline, CDR1 is SGHAT, CDR2 FQNNGV. This CDR3 has 14 residues. V shed 7 bases and J 3 bases; nucleotides not matched to a gene: 9. The CDR3 sequence is CASTKEGGVYEQYF. DNA of the CDR3: TGTGCCAGCACCAAAGAAGGGGGCGTCTACGAGCAGTACTTC.

The genes are TRBV5-1 and TRBJ2-2; D is undetermined. There are 14 residues in the CDR3. Germline CDR1 and CDR2: SGHRS and YFSETQ. With 2 bases removed from V and 3 bases from J, the gap between germline ends came to 8 bases. The CDR3 DNA reads as TGCGCCAGCAGCTTTGGTAGCCACACCGGGGAGCTGTTTTTT. Protein sequence: CASSFGSHTGELFF.

The chain combines TRBV19 with TRBJ1-3; the D gene is possibly TRBD1 (5 bases). The germline gives CDR1 LNHDA, CDR2 SQIVND (reference sequence). Trimming stripped 7 bases from V and 9 bases from J, with 16 bases between. This CDR3 is 13 amino acids long. This CDR3 reads CASIGGLGSTIYF. CDR3 DNA sequence: TGTGCCAGTATCGGGGGTCTGGGGAGCACCATATATTTT.

This clone was counted a single time. The V call is TRBV18, the J call TRBJ2-7; 10 bases align to TRBD1. There are 14 residues in the CDR3. The germline V gene has CDR1 KGHSH and CDR2 LQKENI. After removal of 6 bases from V and 1 base from J, the junction contained 3 bases not matched to a gene. This CDR3 is CASSTGQGSYEQYF. The DNA of the CDR3 is TGTGCCAGCTCTACGGGACAGGGGTCCTACGAGCAGTACTTC.

This chain joins TRBV14 and TRBJ1-3; D gene uncertain. V lost 3 bases, J lost 2 bases, and 14 bases lay in between. CDR1 SGHDN and CDR2 FVKESK come from the germline V gene. The CDR3 is made up of 16 amino acids. DNA for the CDR3: TGTGCCAGCAGCCACCCTAGCCTTAGAGCTGGAAACACCATATATTTT. Translation: CASSHPSLRAGNTIYF.

This sequence joins TRBV2 and TRBJ1-2; no clear D gene. V lost 7 bases to trimming and J lost 0 bases, with 12 bases between them. Per germline, CDR1 SNHLY and CDR2 FYNNEI. The CDR3 spans 14 residues. CDR3 sequence: CASTGSTANYGYTF. The CDR3 DNA is TGTGCCAGCACGGGGTCCACCGCTAACTATGGCTACACCTTC.

V and J are TRBV7-3 and TRBJ1-4; the D gene is possibly TRBD1 (6 bases). The V gene's germline CDR1 is SGHTA and CDR2 FQGTGA. V was trimmed by 4 bases and J by 7 bases, leaving 19 bases between them. The CDR3 covers 16 residues. CDR3 sequence reads: CASSSGARRSGEKLFF. The CDR3, as DNA: TGTGCCAGCAGCTCGGGGGCCAGGAGATCTGGTGAAAAACTGTTTTTT.

Points on this clone: The DNA is omitted, as the CDR3 cannot be located on it reliably, and the CDR3 follows TCRdb's listing. CDR3 protein: CASSEALRAGYQPQHF. The chain employs TRBV6-1 and TRBJ1-5. The CDR3 spans 16 amino acids, including both terminal residues. In germline, CDR1 is MNHNS, CDR2 SASEGT.

This sequence joins TRBV20-1 and TRBJ2-7, with D perhaps matching TRBD2 (6 bases). CDR1 and CDR2 (germline): DFQATT, SNEGSKA (reference sequence). Trimming removed 3 bases from V and 3 bases from J, with 21 bases in between. This CDR3 is 16 amino acids long. The CDR3 here is CSASSWGLPSDYEQYF. Here the CDR3 DNA reads TGCAGTGCTAGTAGCTGGGGACTCCCCTCCGACTACGAGCAGTACTTC.

The rearrangement links TRBV27 to TRBJ2-2; 9 bases match TRBD1. The trim removed 4 bases at V and 5 bases at J, leaving 2 bases unmatched. Germline V gene sequence: CDR1 MNHEY, CDR2 SMNVEV (reference sequence). The CDR3 totals 14 residues. As DNA, the CDR3 is TGTGCCAGCAGTTGGACAGGGGTAACCGGGGAGCTGTTTTTT. It translates to CASSWTGVTGELFF.

The V gene is TRBV6-5, the J gene TRBJ2-7; no definite D call. CDR1 and CDR2 (germline): MNHEY, SVGAGI. CDR3 length: 13 amino acids. V lost 2 bases and J lost 1, with 6 bases in between. The CDR3 loop reads CASSYRQSYEQYF. The CDR3 DNA sequence: TGTGCCAGCAGTTACAGGCAGTCCTACGAGCAGTACTTC.

V usage is TRBV11-3 and J usage is TRBJ1-1; D possibly corresponds to TRBD1 (5 bases). Germline CDR1 reads SGHNT; CDR2 reads YENEEA. The CDR3 runs to 13 residues. The V end was cut by 6 bases, the J end by 1 base, with 9 bases between. In nucleotides, the CDR3 is TGTGCCAGCAGTTATGACAGGAACACTGAAGCTTTCTTT. It specifies CASSYDRNTEAFF.

The rearrangement joins TRBV2 to TRBJ2-3, with 11 bases fitting TRBD2. Trimming took 5 bases from V and 3 from J; bases not matched to a gene: 16. There are 19 residues in the CDR3. Germline V gene data show CDR1 as SNHLY and CDR2 as FYNNEI. CDR3 sequence: CASSPPLVAGGPDTDTQYF. CDR3 sequence (DNA): TGTGCCAGCAGTCCACCCTTAGTAGCGGGAGGGCCCGATACAGATACGCAGTATTTT.